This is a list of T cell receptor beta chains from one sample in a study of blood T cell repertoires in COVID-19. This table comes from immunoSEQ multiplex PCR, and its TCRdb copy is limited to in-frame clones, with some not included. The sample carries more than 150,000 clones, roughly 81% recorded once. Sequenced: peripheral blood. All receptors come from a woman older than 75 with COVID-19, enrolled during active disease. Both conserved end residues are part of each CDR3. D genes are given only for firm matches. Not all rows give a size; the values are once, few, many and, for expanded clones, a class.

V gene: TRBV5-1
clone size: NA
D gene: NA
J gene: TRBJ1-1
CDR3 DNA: TGCGCCAGCAGCTTGTTGCCAGGGTCTGAAGCTTTCTTT
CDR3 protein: CASSLLPGSEAFF

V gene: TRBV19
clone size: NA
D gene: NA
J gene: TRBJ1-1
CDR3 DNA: TGTGCCAGTAGTTCTTCGGGGACATCATACACTGAAGCTTTCTTT
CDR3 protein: CASSSSGTSYTEAFF

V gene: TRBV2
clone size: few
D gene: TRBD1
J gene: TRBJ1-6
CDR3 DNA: TGTGCCAGCAGGGGCACAGGGGATAGTTCACCCCTCCACTTT
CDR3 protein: CASRGTGDSSPLHF

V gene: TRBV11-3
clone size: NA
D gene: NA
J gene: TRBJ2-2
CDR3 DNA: TGTGCCAGCAGCTTAGATCCGGGTTTGGGGCTGGGCACCGGGGAGCTGTTTTTT
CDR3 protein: CASSLDPGLGLGTGELFF

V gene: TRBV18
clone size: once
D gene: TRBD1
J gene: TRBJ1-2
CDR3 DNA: TGTGCCAGCTCATCTCCCGGGACAGCTTATGGCTACACCTTC
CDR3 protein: CASSSPGTAYGYTF

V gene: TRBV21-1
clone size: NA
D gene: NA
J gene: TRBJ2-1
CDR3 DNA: TGTGCCAGCAGTCCGCCAGGCGCCACCTACAATGAGCAGTTCTTC
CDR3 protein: CASSPPGATYNEQFF

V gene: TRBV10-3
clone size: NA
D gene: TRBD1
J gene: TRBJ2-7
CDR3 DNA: TGTGCCACCGGTGGGACAGGGGGCCTCGAGCAGTACTTC
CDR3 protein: CATGGTGGLEQYF

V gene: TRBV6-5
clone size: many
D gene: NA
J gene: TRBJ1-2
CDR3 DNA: TGTGCCAGCACGGAACAGGGAATAAACTATGGCTACACCTTC
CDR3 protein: CASTEQGINYGYTF

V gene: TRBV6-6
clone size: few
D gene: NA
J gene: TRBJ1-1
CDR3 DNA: TGTGCCAGCAGAACGACAGAGAACACTGAAGCTTTCTTT
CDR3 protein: CASRTTENTEAFF

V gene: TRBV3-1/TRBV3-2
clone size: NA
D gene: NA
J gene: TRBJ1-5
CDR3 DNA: TGTGCCAGCAGCCAAGACTCGGGGAGCAATCAGCCCCAGCATTTT
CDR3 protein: CASSQDSGSNQPQHF

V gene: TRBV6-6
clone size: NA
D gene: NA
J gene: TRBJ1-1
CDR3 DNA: TGTGCCAGCAGTGGACAGATGAACACTGAAGCTTTCTTT
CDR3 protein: CASSGQMNTEAFF

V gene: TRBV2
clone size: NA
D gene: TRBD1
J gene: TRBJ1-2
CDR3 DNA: TGTGCCAGCAGAATGGACAGGGTGGACTATGGCTACACCTTC
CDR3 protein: CASRMDRVDYGYTF

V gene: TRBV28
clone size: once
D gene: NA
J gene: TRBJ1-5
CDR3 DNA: TGTGCCAGCAGTTCAGGGTTCAATCAGCCCCAGCATTTT
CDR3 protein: CASSSGFNQPQHF

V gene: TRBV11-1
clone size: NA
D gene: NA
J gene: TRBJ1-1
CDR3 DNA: TGTGCCAGCAGCTTAGGCGTTGGGGGGTCTGAAGCTTTCTTT
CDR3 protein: CASSLGVGGSEAFF

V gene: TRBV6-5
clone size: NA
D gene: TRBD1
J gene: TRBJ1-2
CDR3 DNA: TGTGCCAGCAGTTACTCGAGGACAGGGAGCTATGGCTACACCTTC
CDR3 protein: CASSYSRTGSYGYTF

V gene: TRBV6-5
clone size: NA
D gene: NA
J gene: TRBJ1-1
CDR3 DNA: TGTGCCAGCAGTAGGACAGCGAACACTGAAGCTTTCTTT
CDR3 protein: CASSRTANTEAFF